One sample yielded the 11 T cell receptor beta chains listed below, sequenced in a study of blood T cells in healthy people across ages. A J-beta primer mix and a sample-barcoded 5' primer were used in a second PCR of roughly 6 to 12 cycles. TCRdb reprocessed the 5' RACE reads via MiXCR and lists one record per CDR3 protein. The data contain over 950,000 distinct CDR3 sequences, roughly 47% of them singletons. The source material was blood. The receptors here all came from a woman aged 60-75 years in good health.

This clonotype was counted only a few times. The gene calls are TRBV7-9 and TRBJ2-3; D gene unclear. Trimming left V 5 bases short and J 5 bases short, with 8 bases between. This CDR3 is built from 12 residues. Germline CDR1 reads SEHNR; CDR2 reads FQNEAQ (reference sequence). The CDR3 protein is CASSPEVDTQYF. The CDR3 nucleotides are TGTGCCAGCAGCCCAGAGGTAGATACGCAGTATTTT.

This clonotype has just a few counts. The chain joins TRBV3-1 to TRBJ2-5; D possibly corresponds to TRBD2 (6 bases). V shed 1 base and J shed 0 bases, with 9 bases lying between them. The CDR3 contains 15 residues. In germline, CDR1 is LGHDT, CDR2 YNNKEL (reference sequence). DNA for the CDR3: TGTGCCAGCAGCCAAGTGCGGGAATACCAAGAGACCCAGTACTTC. Its translation is CASSQVREYQETQYF.

The chain links TRBV15 to TRBJ2-5; TRBD2 matches at 9 bases. The ends lost 7 bases at V and 11 bases at J; junction bases unmatched: 11. This CDR3 contains 13 residues. Germline CDR1 LNHNV, CDR2 YYDKDF (reference sequence). The CDR3 DNA is TGTGCCACCATGAGCGGGAGGACGAATGAGCAGTACTTC. As protein: CATMSGRTNEQYF.

This clonotype has only a few counts. J is TRBJ2-3 and V is TRBV7-2; TRBD2 matches 12 bases. The CDR3 contains 17 residues. V lost 1 base, J lost 5 bases, and 7 bases stayed unmatched. Germline lookup yields CDR1 SGHTA and CDR2 FQGNSA. The CDR3 is CASSLDELAGGRDTQYF. The CDR3 DNA reads TGTGCCAGCAGCTTAGACGAACTAGCGGGAGGAAGAGATACGCAGTATTTT.

This clonotype turned up a few times. This may arise from a read error, as a much more abundant clone is one base away. V gene TRBV29-1 combines with J gene TRBJ2-5, with TRBD1 identical over 7 bases. The ends lost 4 bases at V and 12 bases at J; junction bases unmatched: 5. This CDR3 spans 10 amino acids. The germline V gene has CDR1 SQVTM and CDR2 ANQGSEA. The CDR3 DNA sequence: TGCAGCGTTGGTGCTCAGGGGGAGTACTTC. Translating gives CSVGAQGEYF.

V gene TRBV28 combines with J gene TRBJ1-5; unclear D gene. There are 14 residues in the CDR3. Germline V lookup: CDR1 MDHEN, CDR2 SYDVKM. The germline V and J ends were trimmed by 3 bases and 5 bases, with 11 bases remaining between them. The CDR3 here is CASSLLSPYQPQHF. As DNA, the CDR3 is TGTGCCAGCAGTTTGCTATCCCCCTATCAGCCCCAGCATTTT.

V and J are TRBV14 and TRBJ2-3; tentatively, D is TRBD2 (6 bases). The germline V and J ends were trimmed by 0 bases and 2 bases, with 15 bases remaining between them. This CDR3 region has 17 residues. Germline V gene lookup returns CDR1 SGHDN and CDR2 FVKESK. The CDR3: CASSQDLIAAFTDTQYF. The CDR3 coding sequence is TGTGCCAGCAGCCAAGATTTGATAGCGGCATTCACAGATACGCAGTATTTT.

This clonotype occurred a few times. The chain employs TRBV2 and TRBJ2-6, with TRBD1 as a possible D gene (6 bases). CDR1 is SNHLY, CDR2 FYNNEI, per germline. Trimming shortened V by 6 bases and J by 0 bases, and 9 bases separated the two germline ends. The CDR3 runs to 15 residues. The CDR3 nucleotides are TGTGCCAGCAGAGAACAGGGCTCTGGGGCCAACGTCCTGACTTTC. Encoded protein: CASREQGSGANVLTF.

This clonotype came up once. The CDR3 DNA reads TGTGCCAGCAGTGGGACAGGGTTCCCAGATACGCAGTATTTT. It is translated as CASSGTGFPDTQYF. The V call is TRBV27, the J call TRBJ2-3; TRBD1 matches at 9 bases. Germline V CDR1 and CDR2: MNHEY, SMNVEV (reference sequence). The CDR3 extends over 14 amino acids. J lost 4 bases, V lost 5 bases, and 4 bases had no gene match.

This clonotype was detected only a few times. The chain employs TRBV5-1 and TRBJ1-4; 8 nucleotides align to TRBD1. Germline values: CDR1 SGHRS, CDR2 YFSETQ. V shed 0 bases and J 4 bases; nucleotides not matched to a gene: 2. This CDR3 region has 15 residues. The CDR3, as DNA: TGCGCCAGCAGCTTGGGGGACAGGATTAATGAAAAACTGTTTTTT. Its translation: CASSLGDRINEKLFF.

The chain is built from TRBV7-8 and TRBJ2-5, with D maybe TRBD2 (5 bases). V lost 7 bases and J 0 bases, leaving 12 bases between the germline ends. The CDR3 sequence is 14 residues long. CDR1 and CDR2 from the germline V gene are SGHVS and FQNEAQ. The CDR3 here is CASTPGVYQETQYF. The DNA for the CDR3 is TGTGCCAGCACCCCCGGGGTGTACCAAGAGACCCAGTACTTC.